These 23 T cell receptor beta chains originate from one sample sequenced in a study of OX40 agonist ivuxolimab in advanced cancers. Assay: immunoSEQ multiplex PCR; the TCRdb copy retains only in-frame clones and omits some. There are some 50,000 clones in the sample; about 90% occur only once, and 4.8% lies in the top ten. The source material was CD4+ or CD8+ T cells sorted from blood, sampled in a trial of the OX40 agonist ivuxolimab. The receptors were gathered from an adult with an advanced solid tumor such as melanoma, head and neck, liver or kidney cancer.

The chain employs TRBV2 and TRBJ2-6; unclear D gene. Germline values: CDR1 SNHLY, CDR2 FYNNEI. The length of the CDR3 is 14 residues. Trimming shortened V by 4 bases and J by 0 bases, and 4 bases separated the two germline ends. The CDR3 region has the DNA TGTGCCAGCAGTGTAACCTCTGGGGCCAACGTCCTGACTTTC. Residues: CASSVTSGANVLTF.

The J gene is TRBJ2-3, the V gene TRBV7-9; D is unresolved. CDR1 SEHNR and CDR2 FQNEAQ come from the germline V gene (reference sequence). V dropped 0 bases and J dropped 2 bases, with 9 bases sitting between them. This CDR3 is 15 amino acids long. The CDR3 DNA reads as TGTGCCAGCAGCTTAGCCCGGTCAGTCACAGATACGCAGTATTTT. The encoded protein is CASSLARSVTDTQYF.

This clone has only a few counts. The chain uses TRBV19 and TRBJ1-5, with 8 bases that match TRBD1. In germline, CDR1 is LNHDA, CDR2 SQIVND (reference sequence). This CDR3 contains 15 residues. Trimming removed 4 bases from V and 7 bases from J; junction bases left unmatched: 9. The CDR3 is CASSTTGGRGQPQHF. CDR3 nucleotide sequence: TGTGCCAGTAGTACCACAGGGGGGAGAGGCCAGCCCCAGCATTTT.

This chain connects TRBV27 to TRBJ2-3; 11 bases fit TRBD2. The junction had 4 bases not matched to a gene; V was cut back by 6 bases and J by 2 bases. From germline, CDR1 is MNHEY and CDR2 SMNVEV (reference sequence). This CDR3 contains 15 residues. The CDR3 loop is CASSASGGPTDTQYF. CDR3 nucleotide sequence: TGTGCCAGCAGCGCTAGCGGGGGGCCCACAGATACGCAGTATTTT.

The chain joins TRBV7-2 to TRBJ2-7; 7 bases match TRBD2. The CDR3 contains 15 residues. The ends lost 2 bases at V and 0 bases at J; junction bases unmatched: 4. In germline, CDR1 is SGHTA, CDR2 FQGNSA. CDR3 sequence: CASSLSGEFSYEQYF. The CDR3 DNA is TGTGCCAGCAGCTTAAGCGGGGAGTTCTCCTACGAGCAGTACTTC.

The chain links TRBV28 to TRBJ2-3, with D perhaps assigned TRBD1 or TRBD2 (5 bases each). CDR1 is MDHEN, CDR2 SYDVKM, per germline. The V gene lost 6 bases and the J gene lost 2 bases, with 15 bases spanning the gap. The CDR3 extends over 15 amino acids. This chain's CDR3 is CASRLPPGTTDTQYF. The CDR3 DNA is TGTGCCAGCAGATTGCCACCAGGGACCACAGATACGCAGTATTTT.

The chain has TRBV19 and TRBJ2-5; 14 bases agree with TRBD2. CDR3 length: 15 residues. CDR1 is LNHDA, CDR2 SQIVND, per germline (reference sequence). After removal of 6 bases from V and 4 bases from J, the junction contained 4 bases not matched to a gene. CDR3 region: CASSTGLAGGETQYF. The CDR3 nucleotides read TGTGCCAGTAGCACCGGACTAGCGGGAGGAGAGACCCAGTACTTC.

J is TRBJ1-2 and V is TRBV6-6; 7 bases fit TRBD1. Per the germline V gene, CDR1 is MNHNY and CDR2 is SVGAGI (reference sequence). Trimming cost V 7 bases and J 7 bases; bases outside gene matches: 12. This CDR3 is built from 14 residues. CDR3 sequence: CASTDDRVSLGYTF. In nucleotides, the CDR3 is TGTGCCAGCACCGATGACAGGGTATCTCTTGGCTACACCTTC.

The V gene is TRBV7-3, the J gene TRBJ2-2; 8 nucleotides match TRBD2. Germline V gene sequence: CDR1 SGHTA, CDR2 FQGTGA. The CDR3 has 13 residues. Trimming cost V 8 bases and J 4 bases; bases outside gene matches: 3. CDR3 sequence reads: CASGTRSTGELFF. The CDR3 DNA sequence: TGTGCCAGCGGGACTAGATCCACCGGGGAGCTGTTTTTT.

The V and J genes are TRBV6-5 and TRBJ1-5; D call uncertain. This CDR3 region has 14 residues. Germline loops: CDR1 MNHEY, CDR2 SVGAGI. Trimming left V 7 bases short and J 0 bases short, with 10 bases between. This CDR3 reads CASILSGSNQPQHF. The CDR3 DNA follows: TGTGCCAGCATCCTGAGTGGTAGCAATCAGCCCCAGCATTTT.

This clone was counted a few times. The V gene is TRBV21-1, the J gene TRBJ1-5. TRBV21-1 constitutes a pseudogene. This CDR3 is built from 15 residues. The CDR3 protein is CASSRLGTAGWPQHF. CDR3 sequence (DNA): TGTGCCAGCAGCAGACTCGGGACAGCGGGGTGGCCCCAGCATTTT.

The chain joins TRBV9 to TRBJ2-5, with D tentatively TRBD1 (5 bases). Germline CDR1 reads SGDLS; CDR2 reads YYNGEE. The CDR3 is made up of 15 amino acids. The germline V and J ends were trimmed by 6 bases and 4 bases, with 19 bases remaining between them. The CDR3, as DNA: TGTGCCAGCACCCGGTCCACAAGGGGTGGAGAGACCCAGTACTTC. As protein: CASTRSTRGGETQYF.

This chain uses TRBV4-1 with TRBJ2-1; TRBD2 agrees at 9 bases. The CDR3 covers 14 residues. The germline V gene has CDR1 MGHRA and CDR2 YSYEKL. V lost 4 bases and J lost 8; bases outside the gene matches: 6. Here the CDR3 reads CASSPRGGGHEQFF. The CDR3 region has the DNA TGCGCCAGCAGCCCTCGCGGGGGGGGGCATGAGCAGTTCTTC.

The chain combines TRBV2 with TRBJ2-7; TRBD2 might be the D (6 bases). Germline V gene sequence: CDR1 SNHLY, CDR2 FYNNEI. The CDR3 is 15 residues long. V lost 4 bases and J lost 3, with 16 bases in between. As DNA, the CDR3 is TGTGCCAGCAGTGTAGGGCAGGGAGGTCTCTACGAGCAGTACTTC. The encoded protein is CASSVGQGGLYEQYF.

The chain is built from TRBV7-9 and TRBJ2-3; D is undetermined. Germline assignment: CDR1 SEHNR and CDR2 FQNEAQ (reference sequence). V dropped 8 bases and J dropped 8 bases, with 14 bases sitting between them. This CDR3 is 12 amino acids long. The CDR3, as DNA: TGTGCCAGCGCTCTTGACCTCGGTACGCAGTATTTT. Residues: CASALDLGTQYF. Complete variable domain (other parts from reference TRBV7-9 and TRBJ2-3): DTGVSQNPRHKITKRGQNVTFRCDPISEHNRLYWYRQTLGQGPEFLTYFQNEAQLEKSRLLSDRFSAERPKGSFSTLEIQRTEQGDSAMYLCASALDLGTQYFGPGTRLTVL.

The rearrangement joins TRBV10-3 to TRBJ2-5, with 7 bases aligning to TRBD1. Germline lookup yields CDR1 ENHRY and CDR2 SYGVKD. V lost 10 bases, J lost 1 base, and 3 bases stayed unmatched. The CDR3 totals 12 residues. The CDR3 spells CASAGGQETQYF. CDR3 DNA sequence: TGTGCCAGCGCAGGGGGCCAAGAGACCCAGTACTTC.

V usage is TRBV2 and J usage is TRBJ2-1; the D gene is possibly TRBD2 (5 bases). Germline assignment: CDR1 SNHLY and CDR2 FYNNEI. V lost 7 bases and J lost 8, with 15 bases in between. The CDR3 is 13 amino acids. The CDR3 DNA is TGTGCCAGCATGGGAGAAATCGGGCATGAGCAGTTCTTC. This codes for CASMGEIGHEQFF. The full variable domain, rest sourced from reference TRBV2 and TRBJ2-1, is EPEVTQTPSHQVTQMGQEVILRCVPISNHLYFYWYRQILGQKVEFLVSFYNNEISEKSEIFDDQFSVERPDGSNFTLKIRSTKLEDSAMYFCASMGEIGHEQFFGPGTRLTVL.

This clone was seen a single time. The V and J genes are TRBV11-2 and TRBJ2-5; no reliable D call. TRBJ2-7 explains the end of the DNA better; the J call may be wrong. CDR3 length equals 14 residues. Germline V CDR1 and CDR2: SGHAT, FQNNGV. The CDR3 nucleotides are TGTGCCAGCAGCATGGACGACCGGCACCACGAGCAGTACTTC. This translates into CASSMDDRHHEQYF.

The chain carries TRBV7-8 and TRBJ1-5, with D perhaps TRBD1 (6 bases). The CDR3 length is 14 residues. The V end was cut by 5 bases, the J end by 7 bases, with 15 bases between. CDR1 and CDR2 (germline): SGHVS, FQNEAQ. In DNA, the CDR3 is TGTGCCAGCAGCAAACAGGGTGATGGCCAGCCCCAGCATTTT. Its translation is CASSKQGDGQPQHF. The variable domain in full, completed from reference TRBV7-8 and TRBJ1-5, reads GAGVSQSPRYKVAKRGQDVALRCDPISGHVSLFWYQQALGQGPEFLTYFQNEAQLDKSGLPSDRFFAERPEGSVSTLKIQRTQQEDSAVYLCASSKQGDGQPQHFGDGTRLSIL.

The chain uses TRBV19 and TRBJ2-2, with 9 bases aligning to TRBD2. CDR1 and CDR2 from the germline V gene are LNHDA and SQIVND (reference sequence). The CDR3 sequence is 15 residues long. J was trimmed by 2 bases and V by 7 bases; bases with no gene match: 5. CDR3 sequence: CASKKAGGNTGELFF. CDR3 DNA sequence: TGTGCCAGTAAGAAAGCGGGGGGCAACACCGGGGAGCTGTTTTTT.

The V gene is TRBV18, the J gene TRBJ2-2, with D hard to call. V gave up 2 bases and J gave up 4 bases, with 5 bases separating them. CDR3 size: 13 residues. The germline V gene has CDR1 KGHSH and CDR2 LQKENI. The CDR3 region has the DNA TGTGCCAGCTCACCAGTCAGCACCGGGGAGCTGTTTTTT. Its translation is CASSPVSTGELFF.

This sequence joins TRBV10-2 and TRBJ2-1; 8 positions agree with TRBD2. After removal of 0 bases from V and 7 bases from J, the junction contained 8 bases not matched to a gene. Germline V lookup: CDR1 WSHSY, CDR2 SAAADI. CDR3 size: 16 residues. In DNA form, the CDR3 reads TGCGCCAGCAGTGAGTCCAGCGGGAGCACGAGGAATGAGCAGTTCTTC. Protein: CASSESSGSTRNEQFF.

V is TRBV6-5 and J is TRBJ2-2; D unresolved. The CDR3 runs to 14 residues. Trimming took off 10 bases at V and 1 base at J, with 13 bases between the two ends. CDR1 and CDR2 (germline): MNHEY, SVGAGI. The CDR3 nucleotides are TGTGCCACTTGGCCCCTAAGGAACACCGGGGAGCTGTTTTTT. This gives the protein CATWPLRNTGELFF.